This TCR beta chain comes out of a study of tumor-infiltrating lymphocytes in localized non-small cell lung cancer. Notes on the study in general: Tumor T-cell fraction was not associated with recurrence-free survival. Immunotypes IM1 and IM2 had similar TCR-derived T-cell fractions.

The CDR3 loop spans 15 amino acids. Germline trimming cut 3 bases from V and 7 bases from J; bases unmatched to any gene: 10. Germline V gene lookup returns CDR1 SGHKS and CDR2 YYEKEE (reference sequence). In regard to this clone: The antigen remains unidentified.

Repertoires were generated with immunoSEQ multiplex PCR, while TCRdb's copy carries only in-frame clones and drops some. This sample has around 25,000 clones, with around 67% found just once. The TCR was taken from a human donor with non-small cell lung cancer. The rearrangement joins TRBV5-5 to TRBJ2-7; TRBD1 aligns across 10 bases. Sequencing input: lung tumor tissue. The CDR3 coding sequence is TGTGCCAGCAGCTCTACCGGGACAGGGGTCTTGGAGCAGTACTTC. Translated: CASSSTGTGVLEQYF.